This T cell receptor (beta chain) was recovered during a study of shared clonotypes between healthy human individuals. Study overall: Plates per donor: three CD4 naive, three CD4 memory, two CD8 naive, one CD8 memory.

Comments on this clone: The antigen remains unidentified.

Method: immunoSEQ multiplex PCR; TCRdb's copy keeps in-frame clones and lacks some. The profile shows roughly 1,500,000 clones, 98% to 99% of them singletons. From CD4+ cells came CD45RA+ naive and CD45RA-negative memory subsets. CDR3 length: 14 residues. V was clipped by 6 bases and J by 3 bases; unmatched bases: 4. Looked up from germline, CDR1 is MNHNS and CDR2 is SASEGT. Study conclusions and caveats: Generation of non-shared clonotypes was less probable than generation of clonotypes shared by all four donors. Researchers found naive subsets generally carried larger estimated richness than memory subsets.

The chain links TRBV6-1 to TRBJ2-5, with 10 bases identical to TRBD2. The source material was naive CD4+ T cells sorted from blood. Stated subset: CD45RA+ positively selected. The sequence came from a man aged 30-40 years in good health. Here the CDR3 reads CASRRTSGEETQYF. CDR3 sequence (DNA): TGTGCCAGCAGGCGGACTAGCGGAGAAGAGACCCAGTACTTC.